These T cell receptor beta chains were read from a single sample in a study of CD8 T cells in ankylosing spondylitis. MiXCR was run by TCRdb on the 5' RACE reads, yielding one entry per CDR3 protein. Altogether fewer than 250,000 distinct CDR3 sequences are present, 30% to 35% being singletons, with the ten largest covering around 4%. The sequenced sample consisted of blood, either unsorted or a sorted T cell fraction (not recorded which). The receptors were sampled from a male donor with ankylosing spondylitis or in good health (not recorded which). Both conserved end residues are part of each CDR3.

>TRBV29-1|TRBJ1-1
CSVEDPTGGTEAFF
>TRBV3-1|TRBJ1-3
CASSDDRSSGNTIYF
>TRBV6-1|TRBJ2-7
CASSTGQGAYEQYF
>TRBV20-1|TRBJ2-7
CSAQEGQGLYEQYF
>TRBV12-3/TRBV12-4|TRBJ2-3
CASSLRTSPDTQYF
>TRBV7-2|TRBJ1-5
CASSLVTGTAQPQHF
>TRBV5-5|TRBJ1-1
CASSQPSRAGIGEAFF
>TRBV20-1|TRBJ1-1
CSARDLPFSTEAFF
>TRBV12-3/TRBV12-4|TRBJ1-1
CASSAGFWAEAFF
>TRBV28|TRBJ2-7
CASSPRRYEQYF
>TRBV29-1|TRBJ2-3
CSVEDPGQTGNVVRGLADTQYF
>TRBV20-1|TRBJ2-1
CSARGRGSEKGPGIWNEQFF
>TRBV12-3/TRBV12-4|TRBJ2-2
CASTSGGPGELFF
>TRBV12-3/TRBV12-4|TRBJ2-3
CASTAGEGTDTQYF
>TRBV10-3|TRBJ1-4
CAIRQDEKLFF
>TRBV5-1|TRBJ1-6
CASSLGTVNSPLHF
>TRBV20-1|TRBJ2-5
CSAPRQVQETQYF
>TRBV7-9|TRBJ2-1
CASSHRESYNEQFF
>TRBV25-1|TRBJ2-1
CASSEPAPDNEQFF
>TRBV27|TRBJ1-1
CASSLTGSNTEAFF
>TRBV12-3/TRBV12-4|TRBJ2-7
CASSLILAGWVDEQYF
>TRBV10-3|TRBJ2-7
CAISEYGSSYEQYF
>TRBV5-1|TRBJ1-1
CASSLARRGTEAFF
>TRBV9|TRBJ2-3
CASSEGIDTQYF
>TRBV3-1|TRBJ1-5
CASSQEGQPQHF
>TRBV24-1|TRBJ2-5
CATSDRVKSQETQYF
>TRBV20-1|TRBJ2-1
CSARDFEGSSYNEQFF
>TRBV7-2|TRBJ2-3
CASSSWTGGLHTDTQYF
>TRBV29-1|TRBJ2-1
CSVGGGAYNEQFF
>TRBV7-2|TRBJ2-1
CASSLVLAENNEQFF
>TRBV27|TRBJ2-3
CASSLQRGSTDTQYF